This T cell receptor (beta chain) emerged from a study of blood T cell repertoires in COVID-19. Study at large: T cells, B-cell-depleted T cells, or PBMCs provided the cDNA or gDNA that served as material.

There are 16 residues in the CDR3. Losses at the gene ends were 0 bases for V and 3 bases for J; bases not matched to a gene: 5. Germline CDR1 and CDR2: MRHNA and SNTAGT. Everyone who took part was about 18 to 89 years old, and they came from 20 to 25 US areas. Cohorts were based on clinical histories the participants reported. Resolution of symptoms, clearance, or two negative PCRs was present in recovered Cohort 3 donors. Sequencing used immunoSEQ multiplex PCR; TCRdb keeps in-frame clones, though not all of them. The data contain around 270,000 clones, over 75% of them singletons. The chain links TRBV6-4 to TRBJ2-1, with TRBD2 matching over 7 bases. This TCR derives from a woman in her twenties or thirties who had recovered from COVID-19. The specimen sequenced was PBMCs or T cells enriched from blood (not recorded which). This CDR3 is CASSDSGGEGYNEQFF. The CDR3 bases are TGTGCCAGCAGTGACTCAGGAGGGGAGGGCTACAATGAGCAGTTCTTC.